This T cell receptor (beta chain) was captured by sequencing in a study of blood T cell repertoires in COVID-19. In the study overall: Collection of acute and convalescent COVID-19 samples took place in the United States, Italy and Spain.

Authors' methods: Nucleated cell counts were estimated from reference gene primer amplification. Repertoires were generated with immunoSEQ multiplex PCR, while TCRdb's copy carries only in-frame clones and drops some. That table is the source of V, J and clone size, and D and trimming were worked out from the DNA. The sample carries approximately 97,000 clones, about 87% recorded once. Per germline, CDR1 LGHDT and CDR2 YNNKEL (reference sequence). The CDR3 has 15 residues. Trimming took 0 bases from V and 3 from J, leaving 12 bases between them. This rearrangement joins TRBV3-1 (or the pseudogene TRBV3-2) to TRBJ2-7; D call uncertain. Sample: peripheral blood. This receptor was taken from a human donor in a cohort sampled during active COVID-19. The CDR3 reads CASSQDNTRVYEQYF. The CDR3 bases are TGTGCCAGCAGCCAAGATAATACTCGAGTCTACGAGCAGTACTTC.